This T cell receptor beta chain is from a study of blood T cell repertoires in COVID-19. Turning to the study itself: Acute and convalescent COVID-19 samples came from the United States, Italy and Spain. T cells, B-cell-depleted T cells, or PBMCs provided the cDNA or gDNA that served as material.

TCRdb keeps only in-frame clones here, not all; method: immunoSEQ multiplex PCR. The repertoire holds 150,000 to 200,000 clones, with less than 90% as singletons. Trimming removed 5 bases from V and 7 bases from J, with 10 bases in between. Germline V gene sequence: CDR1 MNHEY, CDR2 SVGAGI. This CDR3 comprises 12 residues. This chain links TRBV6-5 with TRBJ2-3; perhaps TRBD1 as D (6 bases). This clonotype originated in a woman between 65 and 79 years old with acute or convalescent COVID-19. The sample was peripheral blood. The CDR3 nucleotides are TGTGCCAGCAGTCCACAGGGAAATACGCAGTATTTT. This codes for CASSPQGNTQYF.